These T cell receptor beta chains were read from a single sample in a study of OX40 agonist ivuxolimab in advanced cancers. Repertoires were generated with immunoSEQ multiplex PCR, while TCRdb's copy carries only in-frame clones and drops some. The sample has tens of thousands of clones, about 88% seen once. Sequences were derived from CD4+ or CD8+ T cells sorted from blood, sampled in a trial of the OX40 agonist ivuxolimab. Every receptor here comes from an adult with an advanced solid tumor such as melanoma, head and neck, liver or kidney cancer. CDR3s include the opening cysteine and the closing phenylalanine or tryptophan. Fields, in order: D gene, clone size, J gene, V gene, CDR3 DNA, CDR3 protein. The D gene is left open where the match is weak. Clone size is stated in some rows and not others, as once, few, many or a class when expanded.

d_call: TRBD1
clone_size: .
j_call: TRBJ1-2
v_call: TRBV4-1
cdr3_nt: TGCGCCAGCAGCCGCCCGGGACAGGGGGCATATGGCTACACCTTC
cdr3_aa: CASSRPGQGAYGYTF

d_call: .
clone_size: few
j_call: TRBJ2-7
v_call: TRBV5-5
cdr3_nt: TGTGCCAGCAGCCTGACACTCACGAACTCCTACGAGCAGTACTTC
cdr3_aa: CASSLTLTNSYEQYF

d_call: .
clone_size: .
j_call: TRBJ2-5
v_call: TRBV6-6
cdr3_nt: TGTGCCAGCAGCCTCCCAGGCCTCCAAGAGACCCAGTACTTC
cdr3_aa: CASSLPGLQETQYF

d_call: TRBD1
clone_size: .
j_call: TRBJ2-1
v_call: TRBV6-6
cdr3_nt: TGTGCCAGCAGCCGACAGGGGATCAGCTCCTACAATGAGCAGTTCTTC
cdr3_aa: CASSRQGISSYNEQFF

d_call: .
clone_size: .
j_call: TRBJ2-5
v_call: TRBV9
cdr3_nt: TGTGCCAGCAGCATAACAGTGGATCTCGAGACCCAGTACTTC
cdr3_aa: CASSITVDLETQYF

d_call: .
clone_size: .
j_call: TRBJ1-4
v_call: TRBV4-1
cdr3_nt: TGCGCCAGCAGCCAAGATCGGCAGGGTGTTGAAAAACTGTTTTTT
cdr3_aa: CASSQDRQGVEKLFF

d_call: .
clone_size: .
j_call: TRBJ2-1
v_call: TRBV18
cdr3_nt: TGTGCCAGCTCACCACCGACTAGTGGAAACAATGAGCAGTTCTTC
cdr3_aa: CASSPPTSGNNEQFF

d_call: TRBD2
clone_size: once
j_call: TRBJ2-2
v_call: TRBV7-2
cdr3_nt: TGTGCCAGCAGCTTTACCGGGACTAGCGGCGGGGAGCTGTTTTTT
cdr3_aa: CASSFTGTSGGELFF

d_call: TRBD2
clone_size: .
j_call: TRBJ2-1
v_call: TRBV5-1
cdr3_nt: TGCGCCAGCAGCTTGGCCGTAGCGGGGGGAGAGCAGTTCTTC
cdr3_aa: CASSLAVAGGEQFF

d_call: .
clone_size: .
j_call: TRBJ2-5
v_call: TRBV2
cdr3_nt: TGTGCCAGCAGTGACTGGTCGAAGAGGGAGACCCAGTACTTC
cdr3_aa: CASSDWSKRETQYF